The T cell receptor beta chain described here comes from a study of blood T cell repertoires in COVID-19. Whole-study context: Acute and convalescent COVID-19 specimens originated in the United States, Italy and Spain. From T cells, B-cell-depleted T cells, or PBMCs came the material, which was cDNA or gDNA.

Under the authors' procedure: Nucleated cell number was recorded as an estimate derived from reference gene primer amplification. Clones were sequenced by immunoSEQ multiplex PCR, and TCRdb holds only the in-frame ones, with some missing. V and J calls and clone size are those listed in that table; D and trimming were worked out from the DNA. The sample records a few hundred thousand clones, roughly 83% being singletons. Germline CDR1 and CDR2: MNHEY and SVGEGT. Trimming at V came to 6 bases and at J to 4 bases, leaving 15 bases not matched to a gene. The CDR3 contains 17 residues. The sequenced sample consisted of peripheral blood. The chain links TRBV6-2 or TRBV6-3 to TRBJ1-1, with TRBD1 matching 9 bases. The receptor was isolated from a man aged 80 or over with acute or convalescent COVID-19. CDR3 sequence reads: CASSLPDRGLLGTEAFF. CDR3 in DNA: TGTGCCAGCAGCCTTCCGGACAGGGGACTCCTCGGCACTGAAGCTTTCTTT.